What follows are 8 T cell receptor beta chains derived from one specimen sequenced in a study of blood T cell repertoires in COVID-19. Clones were read by immunoSEQ multiplex PCR, and TCRdb kept only the in-frame ones, dropping some. The sample lists 45,000 to 60,000 clones, around 78% seen once, with roughly 13% in the top ten. Sequences were obtained from peripheral blood. These receptors came from a human donor in a cohort sampled during active COVID-19.

This clone was seen a single time. The CDR3 loop is CATSESRDSIYEQYF. In DNA form, the CDR3 reads TGTGCCACCAGTGAGTCCAGGGACAGCATCTACGAGCAGTACTTC. V usage is TRBV24-1 and J usage is TRBJ2-7; 7 nucleotides match TRBD1. CDR3 size: 15 residues. CDR1 and CDR2 from the germline V gene are KGHDR and SFDVKD. With 4 bases clipped from V and 3 bases from J, the junction kept 8 bases outside the gene matches.

A single count supports this clone. V usage is TRBV7-9 and J usage is TRBJ2-5; D not certain. The V and J ends lost 5 bases and 0 bases respectively, with 10 bases between them. The CDR3 loop spans 14 amino acids. Germline loops: CDR1 SEHNR, CDR2 FQNEAQ (reference sequence). CDR3 in DNA: TGTGCCAGCAGCGACACCCGGTACCAAGAGACCCAGTACTTC. Its translation is CASSDTRYQETQYF.

The V call is TRBV6-5, the J call TRBJ1-2; 7 bases agree with TRBD1. The germline CDR1 and CDR2 sequences are MNHEY and SVGAGI. J was trimmed by 8 bases and V by 0 bases; bases with no gene match: 9. The CDR3 is made up of 15 amino acids. DNA for the CDR3: TGTGCCAGCAGTTACTCGACAGGGTGGGAACGCGGCTACACCTTC. Its translation is CASSYSTGWERGYTF.

The V gene is TRBV7-9, the J gene TRBJ2-5; 9 bases are shared with TRBD2. The ends lost 5 bases at V and 0 bases at J; junction bases unmatched: 7. In germline, CDR1 is SEHNR, CDR2 FQNEAQ (reference sequence). The CDR3 runs 16 residues. As DNA, the CDR3 is TGTGCCAGCAGCCGGGGGACTAGCCCCTACCAAGAGACCCAGTACTTC. Protein sequence: CASSRGTSPYQETQYF.

CDR3 DNA: TGTGCCAGCAGGGCCACAGATACGCAGTATTTT. Its protein product is CASRATDTQYF. J is TRBJ2-3 and V is TRBV6-5; no clear D gene. CDR1 is MNHEY and CDR2 is SVGAGI in the germline V gene. V was cut by 6 bases and J by 2 bases, with 3 bases left in between. The length of the CDR3 is 11 residues.

This clone has just one count. This chain links TRBV6-5 with TRBJ1-1; no clear D gene. Trimming pared 4 bases from V and 1 base from J, leaving 7 bases between. This CDR3 is 13 amino acids long. Per the germline V gene, CDR1 is MNHEY and CDR2 is SVGAGI. Here the CDR3 reads CASSFRGNTEAFF. CDR3 nucleotide sequence: TGTGCCAGCAGTTTCCGGGGGAACACTGAAGCTTTCTTT.

The chain joins TRBV5-1 to TRBJ2-7; D not certain. Germline V CDR1 and CDR2: SGHRS, YFSETQ. Trimming took off 0 bases at V and 0 bases at J, with 16 bases between the two ends. The CDR3 runs 17 residues. CDR3 protein: CASSLARWSPFSYEQYF. As DNA, the CDR3 is TGCGCCAGCAGCTTGGCCCGTTGGAGCCCATTCTCCTACGAGCAGTACTTC.

The V and J genes are TRBV4-3 and TRBJ2-5; TRBD2 aligns across 8 bases. Germline lookup yields CDR1 LGHNA and CDR2 YSLEER. V lost 0 bases to trimming and J lost 1 base; unmatched junction nucleotides: 10. The length of the CDR3 is 18 residues. The CDR3 sequence: CASSQELGGGPSQETQYF. The CDR3 nucleotides read TGCGCCAGCAGCCAAGAATTAGGCGGGGGGCCCTCCCAAGAGACCCAGTACTTC.